The 28 T cell receptor beta chains below were found in one sample sequenced in a study of neoadjuvant anti-PD-1 for oral cavity cancer (dated by TCRdb to the early 2020s). This specimen's time point label, interpreted: after neoadjuvant nivolumab, at surgical resection. The library came from the immunoSEQ multiplex PCR assay. The source is immuneACCESS, and TCRdb retained only in-frame sequences with V and J called. Part of the clones is not carried over; for the studies checked, unresolved V genes explain less than half of this, and the remainder is unexplained. A total of approximately 8,800 clones appear in this sample, 64% of them only once. Together, the top ten hold under 5.5% of the sample. The material was PBMCs, obtained after nivolumab (anti-PD-1) treatment. These receptors were collected from a person between 40 and 85 years old with oral cavity squamous cell carcinoma.

J is TRBJ1-2 and V is TRBV5-1; D is unclear. The germline gives CDR1 SGHRS, CDR2 YFSETQ. V gave up 3 bases and J gave up 0 bases, with 9 bases separating them. The CDR3 has 14 amino acids. The CDR3 protein is CASSSDGTNYGYTF. The CDR3 DNA is TGCGCCAGCAGCTCGGACGGAACTAACTATGGCTACACCTTC.

The J gene is TRBJ1-6, the V gene TRBV27; D might be TRBD1 (5 bases). In germline, CDR1 is MNHEY, CDR2 SMNVEV (reference sequence). V lost 3 bases and J lost 9, with 6 bases in between. The CDR3 length is 12 residues. Here the CDR3 DNA reads TGTGCCAGCAGTTTTAGGGGTTCACCCCTCCACTTT. It specifies CASSFRGSPLHF.

This clone is medium-sized (0.01 to 0.1%) in the sample. V gene TRBV29-1 combines with J gene TRBJ1-2; 9 positions match TRBD1. J lost 8 bases, V lost 0 bases, and 4 bases had no gene match. The germline gives CDR1 SQVTM, CDR2 ANQGSEA. The CDR3 runs 13 residues. The DNA of the CDR3 is TGCAGCGTTGAAGATAACAGGGGGCAAGGCTACACCTTC. Its translation is CSVEDNRGQGYTF.

The chain carries TRBV28 and TRBJ1-3; D remains ambiguous. Germline assignment: CDR1 MDHEN and CDR2 SYDVKM. This CDR3 has 14 residues. Trimming left V 1 base short and J 0 bases short, with 4 bases between. CDR3 DNA: TGTGCCAGCAGTTTATATAGCTCTGGAAACACCATATATTTT. This codes for CASSLYSSGNTIYF.

The V and J genes are TRBV19 and TRBJ2-4; D is perhaps TRBD2 (5 bases). There are 15 residues in the CDR3. Trimming cost V 2 bases and J 2 bases, with 10 bases left between them. Germline CDR1 reads LNHDA; CDR2 reads SQIVND (reference sequence). This CDR3 is CASSIPGSSKNIQYF. DNA for the CDR3: TGTGCCAGTAGTATACCGGGAAGCTCCAAAAACATTCAGTACTTC.

This clone was seen more than once but under ten times. The chain recombines TRBV9 with TRBJ2-7; 8 bases align to TRBD1. V gave up 0 bases and J gave up 3 bases; unmatched junction bases: 5. Germline CDR1 SGDLS, CDR2 YYNGEE. The CDR3 runs 15 residues. CDR3 amino acids: CASSVETGVGYEQYF. The DNA of the CDR3 is TGTGCCAGCAGCGTAGAGACAGGGGTGGGCTACGAGCAGTACTTC.

The rearrangement joins TRBV7-9 to TRBJ2-7; the D is unclear. Germline CDR1 reads SEHNR; CDR2 reads FQNEAQ (reference sequence). Trimming stripped 5 bases from V and 1 base from J, with 12 bases between. There are 14 residues in the CDR3. The CDR3 here is CASSANADSYEQYF. The CDR3 bases are TGTGCCAGCAGCGCGAACGCGGATTCCTACGAGCAGTACTTC. Full variable domain (rest looked up from reference TRBV7-9 and TRBJ2-7): DTGVSQNPRHKITKRGQNVTFRCDPISEHNRLYWYRQTLGQGPEFLTYFQNEAQLEKSRLLSDRFSAERPKGSFSTLEIQRTEQGDSAMYLCASSANADSYEQYFGPGTRLTVT.

V and J are TRBV9 and TRBJ2-7; unclear D gene. With 0 bases removed from V and 0 bases from J, the gap between germline ends came to 7 bases. The CDR3 runs 14 residues. Looked up from germline, CDR1 is SGDLS and CDR2 is YYNGEE. The CDR3: CASSVEGSSYEQYF. CDR3 sequence (DNA): TGTGCCAGCAGCGTAGAGGGCAGCTCCTACGAGCAGTACTTC. Variable domain in full (rest from reference TRBV9 and TRBJ2-7): DSGVTQTPKHLITATGQRVTLRCSPRSGDLSVYWYQQSLDQGLQFLIQYYNGEERAKGNILERFSAQQFPDLHSELNLSSLELGDSALYFCASSVEGSSYEQYFGPGTRLTVT.

The rearrangement links TRBV15 to TRBJ2-2; no clear D. The V and J ends lost 0 bases and 6 bases respectively, with 17 bases between them. The CDR3 is made up of 17 amino acids. Germline V gene data show CDR1 as LNHNV and CDR2 as YYDKDF (reference sequence). CDR3 DNA: TGTGCCACCAGCAGAGAAGGGCAGAACGTCAGGTCCGGGGAGCTGTTTTTT. Its translation is CATSREGQNVRSGELFF. The full variable domain, completed using reference TRBV15 and TRBJ2-2, is DAMVIQNPRYQVTQFGKPVTLSCSQTLNHNVMYWYQQKSSQAPKLLFHYYDKDFNNEADTPDNFQSRRPNTSFCFLDIRSPGLGDTAMYLCATSREGQNVRSGELFFGEGSRLTVL.

The table lists this clone with a few counts. The genes are TRBV2 and TRBJ1-2; the match to TRBD1 covers 7 bases. V lost 7 bases to trimming and J lost 1 base; unmatched junction nucleotides: 3. Per the germline V gene, CDR1 is SNHLY and CDR2 is FYNNEI. The CDR3 contains 13 residues. CDR3 loop: CASIRDSNYGYTF. CDR3 sequence (DNA): TGTGCCAGCATAAGGGACAGTAACTATGGCTACACCTTC.

This chain links TRBV5-4 with TRBJ2-2, with 8 bases lining up with TRBD1. The CDR3 runs to 15 residues. Germline trimming cut 1 base from V and 5 bases from J; bases unmatched to any gene: 4. From germline, CDR1 is SGHNT and CDR2 YYREEE (reference sequence). The CDR3 DNA reads as TGTGCCAGCAGCTTGCAGGGGGCGAGGACCGGGGAGCTGTTTTTT. This translates into CASSLQGARTGELFF.

This rearrangement joins TRBV10-2 to TRBJ1-5, with a weak D call TRBD1 (6 bases). Trimming removed 6 bases from V and 1 base from J, with 13 bases in between. Germline V gives CDR1 WSHSY, CDR2 SAAADI. The CDR3 is 15 amino acids. The CDR3 sequence is CASSEQGGSNQPQHF. The CDR3 DNA follows: TGCGCCAGCAGCGAACAGGGTGGGAGCAATCAGCCCCAGCATTTT.

In its sample, this clone was seen a few times. The chain couples TRBV27 to TRBJ1-2; perhaps TRBD1 as D (6 bases). V was clipped by 8 bases and J by 5 bases, with 15 bases between them. CDR3 length: 13 amino acids. Germline assignment: CDR1 MNHEY and CDR2 SMNVEV (reference sequence). The CDR3 spells CASRDTDRYGYTF. The CDR3 DNA reads TGTGCCAGCCGGGACACGGATAGATATGGCTACACCTTC.

The chain joins TRBV29-1 to TRBJ2-1; the D is unclear. V lost 2 bases, J lost 0 bases, and 11 bases lay in between. The germline gives CDR1 SQVTM, CDR2 ANQGSEA. This CDR3 region has 15 residues. The CDR3 spells CSVEPVLSSYNEQFF. The CDR3 DNA reads as TGCAGCGTTGAACCGGTCTTGAGCTCCTACAATGAGCAGTTCTTC.

CDR3 nucleotides: TGTGCCAGCAGTTACGGGGGGGCCACTGAAGCTTTCTTT. This codes for CASSYGGATEAFF. J is TRBJ1-1 and V is TRBV6-6; TRBD1 might be the D (6 bases). The CDR3 runs to 13 residues. V lost 2 bases and J 4 bases, leaving 8 bases between the germline ends. Germline assignment: CDR1 MNHNY and CDR2 SVGAGI (reference sequence).

The chain recombines TRBV2 with TRBJ2-5; 9 bases map to TRBD1. The V gene's germline CDR1 is SNHLY and CDR2 FYNNEI. The CDR3 is 14 residues long. With V trimmed by 7 bases and J by 5 bases, 8 bases remained unmatched. DNA for the CDR3: TGTGCCAGCAAAAAGGACAGGGGACGCGAGACCCAGTACTTC. Translated: CASKKDRGRETQYF.

This sequence joins TRBV5-1 and TRBJ1-2; TRBD1 might be the D (5 bases). There are 13 residues in the CDR3. The germline V gene has CDR1 SGHRS and CDR2 YFSETQ. With 1 base removed from V and 4 bases from J, the gap between germline ends came to 8 bases. The CDR3 region is CASSLNQGYGYTF. DNA of the CDR3: TGCGCCAGCAGCTTGAATCAGGGCTATGGCTACACCTTC.

The J gene is TRBJ2-3, the V gene TRBV9; D gene unclear. This CDR3 is built from 12 residues. Germline V gene lookup returns CDR1 SGDLS and CDR2 YYNGEE. The V gene lost 0 bases and the J gene lost 6 bases, with 5 bases spanning the gap. CDR3 nucleotide sequence: TGTGCCAGCAGCGTAGCCGGTGATACGCAGTATTTT. Its translation is CASSVAGDTQYF.

The chain uses TRBV11-2 and TRBJ2-5, with 9 bases aligning to TRBD1. The trim removed 5 bases at V and 5 bases at J, leaving 3 bases unmatched. This CDR3 contains 13 residues. Germline V gene lookup returns CDR1 SGHAT and CDR2 FQNNGV. CDR3 DNA sequence: TGTGCCAGCAGCCGGGACAGGGCCGAGACCCAGTACTTC. This gives the protein CASSRDRAETQYF.

This clone was recorded a few times. The V and J genes are TRBV2 and TRBJ1-1, with a possible D match to TRBD1 (6 bases). V shed 3 bases and J shed 1 base, with 15 bases lying between them. Germline assignment: CDR1 SNHLY and CDR2 FYNNEI. The CDR3 spans 16 residues. The CDR3 DNA is TGTGCCAGCAGTGACTTATTGGGGGCAGCGAACACTGAAGCTTTCTTT. Protein sequence: CASSDLLGAANTEAFF.

The chain combines TRBV30 with TRBJ1-6; D perhaps matches TRBD1 (6 bases). With 3 bases removed from V and 7 bases from J, the gap between germline ends came to 16 bases. CDR3 length: 15 residues. Germline CDR1 and CDR2: GTSNPN and SVGIG (reference sequence). The CDR3 is CAWSRGGGANSPLHF. In DNA, the CDR3 is TGTGCCTGGAGCCGCGGCGGGGGGGCGAATTCACCCCTCCACTTT.

This clone occurred a few times. The rearrangement links TRBV4-1 to TRBJ1-5; weak D call: TRBD1 (5 bases). Germline-derived CDR1 and CDR2 are MGHRA and YSYEKL. The V end lost 1 base, the J end lost 7 bases, and 14 bases lay between the germline ends. This CDR3 is built from 15 residues. CDR3 loop: CASSQVVRGRQPQHF. CDR3 sequence (DNA): TGCGCCAGCAGCCAAGTGGTGAGGGGCAGGCAGCCCCAGCATTTT.

This clone was recorded a few times. The V call is TRBV4-2, the J call TRBJ2-7, with D possibly TRBD2 on 6 matching bases. V was cut by 1 base and J by 3 bases, with 10 bases left in between. The CDR3 extends over 14 amino acids. Germline V gene data show CDR1 as LGHNA and CDR2 as YNFKEQ. The CDR3 nucleotides are TGTGCCAGCAGCCAAGTCGGGGGATACTACGAGCAGTACTTC. Its translation is CASSQVGGYYEQYF.

This chain uses TRBV2 with TRBJ2-7; D is undetermined. The CDR3 loop spans 13 amino acids. V lost 1 base, J lost 3 bases, and 7 bases lay in between. Germline loops: CDR1 SNHLY, CDR2 FYNNEI. The CDR3 DNA sequence: TGTGCCAGCAGTGAAGAGGGCCGCTACGAGCAGTACTTC. Residues: CASSEEGRYEQYF.

The CDR3 protein is CASKEGLAGGETQYF. The CDR3 region has the DNA TGTGCCAGCAAAGAGGGACTAGCAGGAGGAGAGACCCAGTACTTC. The gene calls are TRBV2 and TRBJ2-5; 9 bases are a match to TRBD2. The V and J ends lost 7 bases and 4 bases, in that order; junction bases with no gene match: 10. The CDR3 extends over 15 amino acids. CDR1 and CDR2 from the germline V gene are SNHLY and FYNNEI.

The sample holds one count of this clone. The V call is TRBV28, the J call TRBJ2-5; D ambiguous. The V end was cut by 2 bases, the J end by 4 bases, with 5 bases between. This CDR3 region has 12 residues. Germline lookup yields CDR1 MDHEN and CDR2 SYDVKM. The CDR3 DNA sequence: TGTGCCAGCAGTTTAATCAGAGAGACCCAGTACTTC. It encodes CASSLIRETQYF.

This clone was detected a few times. The chain carries TRBV9 and TRBJ1-6; D perhaps matches TRBD1 (5 bases). V lost 3 bases and J lost 10, with 14 bases in between. The CDR3 length is 14 residues. Germline values: CDR1 SGDLS, CDR2 YYNGEE. This CDR3 reads CASSGRGKGSPLHF. The CDR3 DNA reads as TGTGCCAGCAGCGGGAGGGGAAAGGGATCACCCCTCCACTTT.

The CDR3 DNA reads TGTGCCAGCAGTAGGGTCTTCAACACTGAAGCTTTCTTT. It specifies CASSRVFNTEAFF. This chain links TRBV6-1 with TRBJ1-1; no clear D. The CDR3 loop spans 13 amino acids. Germline V gene sequence: CDR1 MNHNS, CDR2 SASEGT. Trimming removed 5 bases at V and 2 bases at J, with 9 bases between.